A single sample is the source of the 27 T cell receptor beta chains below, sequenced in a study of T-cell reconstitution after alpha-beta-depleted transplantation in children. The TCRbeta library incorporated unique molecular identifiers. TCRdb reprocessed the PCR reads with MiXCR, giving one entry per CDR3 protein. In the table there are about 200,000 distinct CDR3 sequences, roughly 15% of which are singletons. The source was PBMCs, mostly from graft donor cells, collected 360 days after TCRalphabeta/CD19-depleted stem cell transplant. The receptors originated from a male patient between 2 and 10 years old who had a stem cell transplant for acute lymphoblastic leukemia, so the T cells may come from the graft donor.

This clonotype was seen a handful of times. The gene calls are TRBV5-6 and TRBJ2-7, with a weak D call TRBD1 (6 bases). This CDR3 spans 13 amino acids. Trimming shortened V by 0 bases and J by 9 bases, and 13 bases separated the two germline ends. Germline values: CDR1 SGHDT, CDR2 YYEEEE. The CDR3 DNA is TGTGCCAGCAGCTTGGTGGCCAACAGGGCGCAGTACTTC. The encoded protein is CASSLVANRAQYF.

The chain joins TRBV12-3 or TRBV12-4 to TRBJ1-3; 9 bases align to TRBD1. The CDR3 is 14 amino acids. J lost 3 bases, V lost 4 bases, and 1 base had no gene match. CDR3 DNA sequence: TGTGCCAGCAGTTCGACAGGGGGTGGAAACACCATATATTTT. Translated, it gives CASSSTGGGNTIYF.

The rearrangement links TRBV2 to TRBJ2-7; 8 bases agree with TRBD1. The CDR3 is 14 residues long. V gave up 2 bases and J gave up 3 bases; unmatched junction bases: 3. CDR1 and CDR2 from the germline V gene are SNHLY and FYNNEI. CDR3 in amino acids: CASSERTGFYEQYF. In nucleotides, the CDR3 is TGTGCCAGCAGTGAACGGACAGGGTTCTACGAGCAGTACTTC.

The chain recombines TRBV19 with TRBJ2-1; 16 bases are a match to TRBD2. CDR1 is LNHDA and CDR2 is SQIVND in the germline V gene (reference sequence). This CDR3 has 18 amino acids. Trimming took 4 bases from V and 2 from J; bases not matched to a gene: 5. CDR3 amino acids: CASSTPGLAGGPYNEQFF. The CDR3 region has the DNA TGTGCCAGTAGTACCCCGGGACTAGCGGGGGGGCCCTACAATGAGCAGTTCTTC.

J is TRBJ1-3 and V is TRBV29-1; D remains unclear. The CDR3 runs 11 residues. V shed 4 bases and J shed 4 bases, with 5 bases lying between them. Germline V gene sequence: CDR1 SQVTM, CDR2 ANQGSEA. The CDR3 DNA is TGCAGCGTTGTAGCAGGAAACACCATATATTTT. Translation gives CSVVAGNTIYF.

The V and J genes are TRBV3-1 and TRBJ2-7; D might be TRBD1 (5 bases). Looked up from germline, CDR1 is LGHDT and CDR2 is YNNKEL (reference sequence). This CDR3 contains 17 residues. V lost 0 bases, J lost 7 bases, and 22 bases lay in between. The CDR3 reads CASSQDPSVEGAREQYF. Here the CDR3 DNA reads TGTGCCAGCAGCCAAGATCCGTCGGTAGAAGGGGCCCGGGAGCAGTACTTC.

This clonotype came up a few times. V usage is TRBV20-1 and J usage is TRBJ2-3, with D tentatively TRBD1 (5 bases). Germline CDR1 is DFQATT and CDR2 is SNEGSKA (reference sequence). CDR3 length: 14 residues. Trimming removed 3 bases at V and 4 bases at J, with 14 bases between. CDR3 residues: CSAREGPRADTQYF. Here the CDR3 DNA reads TGCAGTGCTAGGGAAGGGCCCAGGGCAGATACGCAGTATTTT.

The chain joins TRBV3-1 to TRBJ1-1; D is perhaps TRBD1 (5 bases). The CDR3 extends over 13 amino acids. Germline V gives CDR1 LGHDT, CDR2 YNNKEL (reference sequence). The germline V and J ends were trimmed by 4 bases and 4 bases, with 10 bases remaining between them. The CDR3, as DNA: TGTGCCAGCAGCCCCCCAGGGTTCACTGAAGCTTTCTTT. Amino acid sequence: CASSPPGFTEAFF.

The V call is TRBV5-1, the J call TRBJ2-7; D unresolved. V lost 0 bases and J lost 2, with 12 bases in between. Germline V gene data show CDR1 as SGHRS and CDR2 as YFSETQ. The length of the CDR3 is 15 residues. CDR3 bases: TGCGCCAGCAGCTTGGCCGCCAGCCCGGCCTACGAGCAGTACTTC. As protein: CASSLAASPAYEQYF.

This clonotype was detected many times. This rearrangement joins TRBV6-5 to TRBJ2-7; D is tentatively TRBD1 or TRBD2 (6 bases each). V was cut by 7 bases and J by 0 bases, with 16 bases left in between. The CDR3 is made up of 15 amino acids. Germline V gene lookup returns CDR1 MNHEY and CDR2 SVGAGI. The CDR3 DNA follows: TGTGCCAGCACTACTCGGAGGGGGTACTCCTACGAGCAGTACTTC. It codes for CASTTRRGYSYEQYF.

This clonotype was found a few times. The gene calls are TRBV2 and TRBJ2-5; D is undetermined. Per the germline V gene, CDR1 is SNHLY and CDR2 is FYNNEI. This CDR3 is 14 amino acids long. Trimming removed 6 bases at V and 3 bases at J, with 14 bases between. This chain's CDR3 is CASSPKIIEETQYF. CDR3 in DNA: TGTGCCAGCAGCCCCAAGATCATCGAAGAGACCCAGTACTTC.

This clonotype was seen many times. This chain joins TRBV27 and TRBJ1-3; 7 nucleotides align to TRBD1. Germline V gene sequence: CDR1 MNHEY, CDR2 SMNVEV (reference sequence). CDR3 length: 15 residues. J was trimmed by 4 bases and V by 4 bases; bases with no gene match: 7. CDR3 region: CASSSGDSRGNTIYF. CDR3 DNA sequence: TGTGCCAGCAGTTCCGGGGACAGTAGGGGAAACACCATATATTTT.

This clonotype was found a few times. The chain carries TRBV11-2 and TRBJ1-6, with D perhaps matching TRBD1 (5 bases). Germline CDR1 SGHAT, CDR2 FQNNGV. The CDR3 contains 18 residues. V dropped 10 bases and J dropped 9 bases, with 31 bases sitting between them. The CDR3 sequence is CATLPMDPGRRGISPLHF. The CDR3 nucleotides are TGTGCCACCCTCCCTATGGACCCGGGGCGGAGGGGAATTTCACCCCTCCACTTT.

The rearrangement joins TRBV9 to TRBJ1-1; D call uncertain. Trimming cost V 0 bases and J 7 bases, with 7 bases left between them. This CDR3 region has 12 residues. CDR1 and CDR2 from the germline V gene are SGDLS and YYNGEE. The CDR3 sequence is CASSVGAVEAFF. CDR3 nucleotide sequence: TGTGCCAGCAGCGTAGGGGCGGTTGAAGCTTTCTTT. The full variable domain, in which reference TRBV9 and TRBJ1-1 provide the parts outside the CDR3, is DSGVTQTPKHLITATGQRVTLRCSPRSGDLSVYWYQQSLDQGLQFLIQYYNGEERAKGNILERFSAQQFPDLHSELNLSSLELGDSALYFCASSVGAVEAFFGQGTRLTVV.

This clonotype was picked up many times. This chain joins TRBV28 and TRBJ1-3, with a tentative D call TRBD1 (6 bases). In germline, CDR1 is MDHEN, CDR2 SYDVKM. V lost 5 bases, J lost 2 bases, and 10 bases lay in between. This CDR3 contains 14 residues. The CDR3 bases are TGTGCCAGCAGTCCCAGGACAGCTGGAAACACCATATATTTT. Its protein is CASSPRTAGNTIYF. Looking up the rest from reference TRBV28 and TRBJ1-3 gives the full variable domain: DVKVTQSSRYLVKRTGEKVFLECVQDMDHENMFWYRQDPGLGLRLIYFSYDVKMKEKGDIPEGYSVSREKKERFSLILESASTNQTSMYLCASSPRTAGNTIYFGEGSWLTVV.

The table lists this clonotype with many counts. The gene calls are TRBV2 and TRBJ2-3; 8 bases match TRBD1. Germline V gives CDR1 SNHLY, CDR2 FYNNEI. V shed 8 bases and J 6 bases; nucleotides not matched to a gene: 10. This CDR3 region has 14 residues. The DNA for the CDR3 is TGTGCCAGCTGTTTGGACAGGGTATTGGATACGCAGTATTTT. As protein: CASCLDRVLDTQYF. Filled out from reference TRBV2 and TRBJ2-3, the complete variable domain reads EPEVTQTPSHQVTQMGQEVILRCVPISNHLYFYWYRQILGQKVEFLVSFYNNEISEKSEIFDDQFSVERPDGSNFTLKIRSTKLEDSAMYFCASCLDRVLDTQYFGPGTRLTVL.

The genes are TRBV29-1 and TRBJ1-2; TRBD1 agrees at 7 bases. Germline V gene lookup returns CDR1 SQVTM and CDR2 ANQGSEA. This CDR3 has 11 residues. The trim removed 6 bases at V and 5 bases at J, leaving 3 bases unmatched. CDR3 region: CSVQQGYGYTF. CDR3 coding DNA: TGCAGCGTACAACAGGGGTATGGCTACACCTTC.

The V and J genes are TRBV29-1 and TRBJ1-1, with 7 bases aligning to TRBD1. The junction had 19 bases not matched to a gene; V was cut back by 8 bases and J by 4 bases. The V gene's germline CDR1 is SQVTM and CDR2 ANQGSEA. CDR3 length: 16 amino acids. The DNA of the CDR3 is TGCAGCTCCGTTAGTGGGACAGCCTTTAGGAGCACTGAAGCTTTCTTT. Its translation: CSSVSGTAFRSTEAFF.

The CDR3 nucleotides are TGCAGTGCTAGTAATACGGGTCCAGGGGGCCTTGCTTTGAATGAGCAGTTCTTC. Translating gives CSASNTGPGGLALNEQFF. The gene calls are TRBV20-1 and TRBJ2-1, with 8 positions matching TRBD1. Germline values: CDR1 DFQATT, CDR2 SNEGSKA (reference sequence). The CDR3 is 18 amino acids. Trimming took 3 bases from V and 7 from J; bases not matched to a gene: 20.

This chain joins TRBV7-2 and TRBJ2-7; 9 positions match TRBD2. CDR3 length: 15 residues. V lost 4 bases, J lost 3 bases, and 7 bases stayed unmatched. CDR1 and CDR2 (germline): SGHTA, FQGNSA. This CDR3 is CASSSGLAGYYEQYF. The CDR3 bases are TGTGCCAGCAGCTCGGGACTAGCAGGATACTACGAGCAGTACTTC.

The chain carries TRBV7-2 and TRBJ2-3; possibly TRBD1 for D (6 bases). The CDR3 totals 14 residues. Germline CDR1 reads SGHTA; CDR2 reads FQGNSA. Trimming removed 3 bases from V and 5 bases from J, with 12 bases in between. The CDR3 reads CASSFQGPGDTQYF. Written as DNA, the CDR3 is TGTGCCAGCAGCTTTCAGGGGCCAGGAGATACGCAGTATTTT.

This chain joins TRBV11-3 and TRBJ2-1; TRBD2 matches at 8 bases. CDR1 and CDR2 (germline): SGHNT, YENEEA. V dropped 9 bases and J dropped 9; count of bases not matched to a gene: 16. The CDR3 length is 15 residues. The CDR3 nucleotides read TGTGCCAGTCACCGTGGGTCAGCGGGAGACGGTGAGCAGTTCTTC. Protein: CASHRGSAGDGEQFF. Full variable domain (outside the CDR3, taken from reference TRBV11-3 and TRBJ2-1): EAGVVQSPRYKIIEKKQPVAFWCNPISGHNTLYWYLQNLGQGPELLIRYENEEAVDDSQLPKDRFSAERLKGVDSTLKIQPAELGDSAVYLCASHRGSAGDGEQFFGPGTRLTVL.

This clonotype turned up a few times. In nucleotides, the CDR3 is TGTGCCAGCAGCACCACTGGAGCAGGAAACACCGGGGAGCTGTTTTTT. It yields the protein CASSTTGAGNTGELFF. The chain couples TRBV7-7 to TRBJ2-2, with D unclear. Germline lookup yields CDR1 SSHAT and CDR2 FNYEAQ (reference sequence). The CDR3 consists of 16 residues. The V end lost 5 bases, the J end lost 2 bases, and 15 bases lay between the germline ends.

In DNA, the CDR3 is TGTGCCAGCAGCTTGCAGTATGAGCAGTTCTTC. Protein sequence: CASSLQYEQFF. This chain links TRBV7-2 with TRBJ2-1; D uncertain. V was trimmed by 3 bases and J by 8 bases, leaving 5 bases between them. Germline loops: CDR1 SGHTA, CDR2 FQGNSA. CDR3 size: 11 residues. Complete variable domain (other parts from reference TRBV7-2 and TRBJ2-1): GAGVSQSPSNKVTEKGKDVELRCDPISGHTALYWYRQSLGQGLEFLIYFQGNSAPDKSGLPSDRFSAERTGGSVSTLTIQRTQQEDSAVYLCASSLQYEQFFGPGTRLTVL.

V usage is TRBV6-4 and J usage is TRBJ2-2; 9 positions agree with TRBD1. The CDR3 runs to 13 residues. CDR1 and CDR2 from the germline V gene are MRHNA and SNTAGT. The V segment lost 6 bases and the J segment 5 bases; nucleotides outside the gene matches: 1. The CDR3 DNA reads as TGTGCCAGCAGCGGACAGGGGACCGGGGAGCTGTTTTTT. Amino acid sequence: CASSGQGTGELFF.

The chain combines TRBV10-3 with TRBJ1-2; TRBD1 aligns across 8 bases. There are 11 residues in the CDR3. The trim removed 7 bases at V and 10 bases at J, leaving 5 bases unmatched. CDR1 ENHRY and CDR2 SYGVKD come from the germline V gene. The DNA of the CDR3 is TGTGCCATCACTGCAGGGGGCTTCTACACCTTC. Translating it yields CAITAGGFYTF.

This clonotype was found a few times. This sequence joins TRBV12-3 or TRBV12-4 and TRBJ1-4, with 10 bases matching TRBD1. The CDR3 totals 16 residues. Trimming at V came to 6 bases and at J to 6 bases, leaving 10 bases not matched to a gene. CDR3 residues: CASSPGTGEGDEKLFF. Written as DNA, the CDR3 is TGTGCCAGCAGCCCGGGGACAGGGGAGGGGGATGAAAAACTGTTTTTT.